The 21 T cell receptor beta chains below all came from one sample that was sequenced in a study of blood T cell repertoires in COVID-19 (TCRdb year 2020). The library was generated by the immunoSEQ multiplex PCR assay. TCRdb stores this immuneACCESS table with in-frame sequences only. Part of the clones is absent; in the studies checked, under half of the shortfall reflects unresolved V genes, and no reason is known for the rest. The sample has 130,000 to 150,000 clones on record, roughly 90% of them singletons. The ten largest clonotypes hold 1% to 1.5% of the sample. Material for sequencing was PBMCs or T cells enriched from blood (not recorded which). These receptors came from a woman in her 30s with acute COVID-19.

This rearrangement joins TRBV5-1 to TRBJ2-5, with 11 bases fitting TRBD2. Looked up from germline, CDR1 is SGHRS and CDR2 is YFSETQ. The V and J ends lost 0 bases and 1 base, in that order; junction bases with no gene match: 2. The CDR3 is made up of 16 amino acids. The CDR3 loop reads CASSLALAGGQETQYF. CDR3 DNA: TGCGCCAGCAGCTTGGCTCTAGCGGGAGGCCAAGAGACCCAGTACTTC.

J is TRBJ2-1 and V is TRBV30; weak D call: TRBD1 (6 bases). Germline CDR1 reads GTSNPN; CDR2 reads SVGIG (reference sequence). The V and J ends lost 2 bases and 7 bases respectively, with 15 bases between them. The CDR3 is made up of 14 amino acids. In DNA, the CDR3 is TGTGCCTGGAGTACCGGGCATACAGGGAATGAGCAGTTCTTC. Amino acid sequence: CAWSTGHTGNEQFF.

The chain joins TRBV9 to TRBJ2-2; tentatively, D is TRBD1 (6 bases). Germline-derived CDR1 and CDR2 are SGDLS and YYNGEE. Trimming cost V 7 bases and J 1 base, with 17 bases left between them. This CDR3 region has 16 residues. CDR3 nucleotide sequence: TGTGCCAGCCGTGGGGGCTGGGCGAGGAACACCGGGGAGCTGTTTTTT. Translating gives CASRGGWARNTGELFF.

This clone occurred once. The rearrangement joins TRBV5-1 to TRBJ2-5, with TRBD1 matching 10 bases. Germline V gene lookup returns CDR1 SGHRS and CDR2 YFSETQ. V dropped 3 bases and J dropped 4; count of bases not matched to a gene: 12. The CDR3 has 17 residues. This CDR3 reads CASSSSPGQGSGETQYF. The CDR3 bases are TGCGCCAGCAGCTCGTCACCGGGACAGGGGAGTGGAGAGACCCAGTACTTC.

The V gene is TRBV27, the J gene TRBJ2-7; 9 nucleotides agree with TRBD2. V dropped 6 bases and J dropped 2; count of bases not matched to a gene: 5. The CDR3 consists of 14 residues. From germline, CDR1 is MNHEY and CDR2 SMNVEV (reference sequence). CDR3 in DNA: TGTGCCAGCAGAGTAGCGGGAGTGACCTACGAGCAGTACTTC. Translation: CASRVAGVTYEQYF.

This chain uses TRBV30 with TRBJ1-4; the match to TRBD1 covers 7 bases. CDR3 length equals 14 residues. Germline CDR1 GTSNPN, CDR2 SVGIG (reference sequence). V lost 1 base to trimming and J lost 8 bases; unmatched junction nucleotides: 7. The CDR3 here is CAWSGYQGVEKLFF. CDR3 in DNA: TGTGCCTGGAGTGGATATCAGGGGGTAGAAAAACTGTTTTTT.

The V gene is TRBV30, the J gene TRBJ2-5, with D unclear. The CDR3 sequence is 17 residues long. V shed 2 bases and J shed 4 bases, with 23 bases lying between them. Germline V gives CDR1 GTSNPN, CDR2 SVGIG (reference sequence). The chain's CDR3 is CAWSPSTSTNLGETQYF. CDR3 in DNA: TGTGCCTGGAGTCCCTCCACTTCCACTAACCTCGGAGAGACCCAGTACTTC.

This chain links TRBV2 with TRBJ1-5, with TRBD1 as a possible D gene (6 bases). Trimming stripped 2 bases from V and 9 bases from J, with 23 bases between. The V gene's germline CDR1 is SNHLY and CDR2 FYNNEI. The CDR3 runs to 17 residues. The DNA of the CDR3 is TGTGCCAGCAGTGAAATCTCGGACCCAGGGGATGGTTGGCCCCAGCATTTT. Residues: CASSEISDPGDGWPQHF.

The chain couples TRBV19 to TRBJ2-6, with 7 bases that match TRBD1. The CDR3 contains 16 residues. Trimming removed 4 bases from V and 0 bases from J; junction bases left unmatched: 3. The germline CDR1 and CDR2 sequences are LNHDA and SQIVND (reference sequence). CDR3 sequence reads: CASSTTGNSGANVLTF. As DNA, the CDR3 is TGTGCCAGTAGTACGACAGGGAACTCTGGGGCCAACGTCCTGACTTTC.

This sequence joins TRBV6-5 and TRBJ1-6; 7 bases are shared with TRBD1. The CDR3 contains 13 residues. V trimming: 4 bases; J trimming: 10 bases; junction bases outside the gene matches: 4. CDR1 is MNHEY and CDR2 is SVGAGI in the germline V gene. The CDR3: CASSLGGSSPLHF. CDR3 in DNA: TGTGCCAGCAGTTTAGGGGGCAGCTCACCCCTCCACTTT.

The chain carries TRBV18 and TRBJ1-5; perhaps TRBD1 as D (5 bases). Deletions cut 2 bases from V and 8 bases from J, with 16 bases between. This CDR3 spans 15 amino acids. Looked up from germline, CDR1 is KGHSH and CDR2 is LQKENI. In DNA, the CDR3 is TGTGCCAGCTCACCAAACTGGGGAAAACAGGAGCCCCAGCATTTT. Translation gives CASSPNWGKQEPQHF.

V and J are TRBV29-1 and TRBJ1-2; 10 bases line up with TRBD1. The CDR3 consists of 13 residues. The trim removed 6 bases at V and 4 bases at J, leaving 5 bases unmatched. CDR1 and CDR2 (germline): SQVTM, ANQGSEA. This chain's CDR3 is CSVGTGDRYGYTF. CDR3 DNA: TGCAGCGTCGGGACAGGGGACCGCTATGGCTACACCTTC.

This rearrangement joins TRBV6-6 to TRBJ1-1, with 8 nucleotides matching TRBD1. CDR1 and CDR2 (germline): MNHNY, SVGAGI (reference sequence). The CDR3 runs 15 residues. With 6 bases clipped from V and 5 bases from J, the junction kept 11 bases outside the gene matches. CDR3 loop: CASRPHQGAHTEAFF. Here the CDR3 DNA reads TGTGCCAGCAGACCTCATCAGGGGGCTCATACTGAAGCTTTCTTT.

The chain employs TRBV7-3 and TRBJ2-2, with D unclear. This CDR3 has 13 residues. V was pared by 6 bases and J by 5 bases, with 10 bases between. Germline CDR1 and CDR2: SGHTA and FQGTGA. Written as DNA, the CDR3 is TGTGCCAGCAGTTCGGGTGGGACCGGGGAGCTGTTTTTT. This sequence encodes CASSSGGTGELFF.

V is TRBV2 and J is TRBJ1-4, with 9 bases lining up with TRBD1. CDR3 length: 15 amino acids. J was trimmed by 5 bases and V by 7 bases; bases with no gene match: 8. Germline CDR1 is SNHLY and CDR2 is FYNNEI. Here the CDR3 reads CASTADRGWNEKLFF. CDR3 DNA sequence: TGTGCCAGCACCGCGGACAGGGGCTGGAATGAAAAACTGTTTTTT.

The CDR3 sequence is CASSVGFAGTTDTQYF. Written as DNA, the CDR3 is TGTGCCAGCAGCGTAGGATTTGCGGGGACTACAGATACGCAGTATTTT. The J gene is TRBJ2-3, the V gene TRBV9, with D perhaps matching TRBD2 (6 bases). Between the trimmed V and J ends, which lost 0 bases and 3 bases, there was a span of 14 bases. CDR3 size: 16 residues. The germline gives CDR1 SGDLS, CDR2 YYNGEE.

This clone was seen just once. V is TRBV4-3 and J is TRBJ1-4; perhaps TRBD1 as D (5 bases). Germline V CDR1 and CDR2: LGHNA, YSLEER. V gave up 4 bases and J gave up 0 bases, with 12 bases separating them. This CDR3 comprises 16 residues. The CDR3, as DNA: TGCGCCAGCAGCCTGGCAGGGACTGCAACTAATGAAAAACTGTTTTTT. Residues: CASSLAGTATNEKLFF.

The V and J genes are TRBV18 and TRBJ2-7; perhaps TRBD2 as D (6 bases). The CDR3 consists of 13 residues. V lost 3 bases and J lost 3, with 9 bases in between. CDR1 and CDR2 (germline): KGHSH, LQKENI. CDR3 coding DNA: TGTGCCAGCTCACCCGAAGCGGGCTACGAGCAGTACTTC. It encodes CASSPEAGYEQYF.

This chain joins TRBV13 and TRBJ2-1, with TRBD2 matching over 9 bases. The junction had 7 bases not matched to a gene; V was cut back by 2 bases and J by 8 bases. The CDR3 sequence is 15 residues long. The germline CDR1 and CDR2 sequences are PRHDT and FYEKMQ (reference sequence). The CDR3 here is CASSLRGRALDEQFF. The CDR3 coding sequence is TGTGCCAGCAGCTTACGCGGGAGGGCTCTAGATGAGCAGTTCTTC.

The chain employs TRBV27 and TRBJ1-3, with D hard to call. Germline V gene lookup returns CDR1 MNHEY and CDR2 SMNVEV (reference sequence). The CDR3 is made up of 14 amino acids. Trimming pared 4 bases from V and 0 bases from J, leaving 7 bases between. The CDR3 DNA reads TGTGCCAGCAGTTCCCTAGGCTCTGGAAACACCATATATTTT. This translates into CASSSLGSGNTIYF.

This clone was seen just once. The genes are TRBV30 and TRBJ1-3, with D possibly TRBD1 on 5 matching bases. The CDR3 extends over 15 amino acids. Germline CDR1 and CDR2: GTSNPN and SVGIG (reference sequence). V shed 3 bases and J shed 0 bases, with 12 bases lying between them. Written as DNA, the CDR3 is TGTGCCTGGAGCTACCCGGGGGGCTCTGGAAACACCATATATTTT. This codes for CAWSYPGGSGNTIYF.